This passage covers 28 T cell receptor beta chains from one sample sequenced in a study of cytomegalovirus exposure and HLA in healthy donors. The PCR used 60 Vbeta and 13 Jbeta primers. Only in-frame clones appear in the TCRdb table, and some are missing; sequencing was by immunoSEQ multiplex PCR. This table has about 82,000 clones, 78% appearing once. Material: PBMCs. The receptors here all came from a male donor in good health and CMV-seropositive.

This sequence joins TRBV27 and TRBJ2-7; 8 bases line up with TRBD1. Germline CDR1 MNHEY, CDR2 SMNVEV (reference sequence). V was clipped by 8 bases and J by 6 bases; unmatched bases: 9. This CDR3 spans 13 amino acids. CDR3: CASRDRGWSEQYF. The CDR3 DNA is TGTGCCAGCCGAGACAGGGGATGGTCCGAGCAGTACTTC.

The rearrangement uses TRBV19 and TRBJ1-5, with D tentatively TRBD1 (5 bases). In germline, CDR1 is LNHDA, CDR2 SQIVND (reference sequence). Trimming removed 5 bases at V and 4 bases at J, with 15 bases between. CDR3 size: 15 residues. The CDR3 sequence: CASSAGRIENQPQHF. In DNA form, the CDR3 reads TGTGCCAGTAGTGCGGGACGGATAGAGAATCAGCCCCAGCATTTT.

Note on this clone: Other DNA sequences from this sample encode an identical CDR3 as well. This sequence joins TRBV18 and TRBJ2-7; TRBD1 matches 9 bases. Germline-derived CDR1 and CDR2 are KGHSH and LQKENI. Unmatched junction bases numbered 11, after V lost 2 bases and J lost 6 bases. The CDR3 length is 16 residues. The CDR3 nucleotides are TGTGCCAGCTCACCATCCCACGGGACAGGGAGCGGCGAGCAGTACTTC. Its protein is CASSPSHGTGSGEQYF.

Only a few counts were recorded for this clone. CDR3 nucleotides: TGCAGCGTTGAAGGTCTAGCGGGGACCTACGAGCAGTACTTC. Amino acids: CSVEGLAGTYEQYF. The rearrangement uses TRBV29-1 and TRBJ2-5; 9 positions match TRBD2. The end of the DNA fits TRBJ2-7 better, so the J call may be wrong. The CDR3 has 14 amino acids. CDR1 and CDR2 from the germline V gene are SQVTM and ANQGSEA.

J is TRBJ2-1 and V is TRBV6-4; D might be TRBD1 (6 bases). Germline CDR1 is MRHNA and CDR2 is SNTAGT. The CDR3 contains 15 residues. V dropped 3 bases and J dropped 9 bases, with 18 bases sitting between them. The CDR3 DNA reads TGTGCCAGCAGTGAGACTGTGGGGGCGATCACTGAGCAGTTCTTC. It encodes CASSETVGAITEQFF.

In its sample, this clone was seen a few times. The chain recombines TRBV6-6 with TRBJ2-5, with a tentative D call TRBD1 (5 bases). This CDR3 contains 13 residues. Germline V CDR1 and CDR2: MNHNY, SVGAGI (reference sequence). Deletions cut 5 bases from V and 7 bases from J, with 14 bases between. As DNA, the CDR3 is TGTGCCAGCAGTGTCCAGGGAAGGGGGACCCAGTACTTC. This gives the protein CASSVQGRGTQYF.

The chain combines TRBV28 with TRBJ2-1; 7 nucleotides align to TRBD1. The germline gives CDR1 MDHEN, CDR2 SYDVKM. The CDR3 is 15 amino acids. Trimming took 3 bases from V and 9 from J; bases not matched to a gene: 11. CDR3 in amino acids: CASSFPKTGAREQFF. As DNA, the CDR3 is TGTGCCAGCAGTTTCCCCAAAACAGGGGCCCGTGAGCAGTTCTTC. Filled out from reference TRBV28 and TRBJ2-1, the complete variable domain reads DVKVTQSSRYLVKRTGEKVFLECVQDMDHENMFWYRQDPGLGLRLIYFSYDVKMKEKGDIPEGYSVSREKKERFSLILESASTNQTSMYLCASSFPKTGAREQFFGPGTRLTVL.

This sequence joins TRBV6-1 and TRBJ2-7, with 10 positions matching TRBD1. Germline CDR1 reads MNHNS; CDR2 reads SASEGT. CDR3 size: 15 residues. V lost 2 bases and J lost 2; bases outside the gene matches: 3. The CDR3 DNA is TGTGCCAGCAGTGAATTAGGGACAGGGGCCTACGAGCAGTACTTC. Translated: CASSELGTGAYEQYF.

The chain couples TRBV18 to TRBJ2-5; 8 bases align to TRBD1. Germline CDR1 KGHSH, CDR2 LQKENI. J lost 4 bases, V lost 4 bases, and 8 bases had no gene match. This CDR3 region has 15 residues. The CDR3 loop reads CASSQRTGRGETQYF. The CDR3, as DNA: TGTGCCAGCTCACAACGGACAGGGCGGGGAGAGACCCAGTACTTC.

This clone is a singleton in its sample. The gene calls are TRBV7-9 and TRBJ2-3; perhaps TRBD2 as D (5 bases). Looked up from germline, CDR1 is SEHNR and CDR2 is FQNEAQ (reference sequence). The CDR3 loop spans 15 amino acids. V lost 1 base and J 1 base, leaving 9 bases between the germline ends. The CDR3 here is CASSLVLRGTDTQYF. CDR3 in DNA: TGTGCCAGCAGCTTAGTACTGAGGGGCACAGATACGCAGTATTTT. The full variable domain, its missing parts supplied by reference TRBV7-9 and TRBJ2-3, is DTGVSQNPRHKITKRGQNVTFRCDPISEHNRLYWYRQTLGQGPEFLTYFQNEAQLEKSRLLSDRFSAERPKGSFSTLEIQRTEQGDSAMYLCASSLVLRGTDTQYFGPGTRLTVL.

V gene TRBV11-3 combines with J gene TRBJ2-7; TRBD2 agrees at 13 bases. The CDR3 length is 16 residues. The V and J ends lost 4 bases and 2 bases, in that order; junction bases with no gene match: 5. Looked up from germline, CDR1 is SGHNT and CDR2 is YENEEA. CDR3 protein: CASSSETSGGTYEQYF. DNA for the CDR3: TGTGCCAGCAGCTCAGAGACTAGCGGGGGGACCTACGAGCAGTACTTC.

The gene calls are TRBV7-2 and TRBJ1-5; D not resolved. This CDR3 contains 13 residues. The V gene lost 2 bases and the J gene lost 7 bases, with 9 bases spanning the gap. Per germline, CDR1 SGHTA and CDR2 FQGNSA. The CDR3 DNA is TGTGCCAGCAGCTTACAGGCAGACCAGCCCCAGCATTTT. Its protein is CASSLQADQPQHF.

This clone was detected only a few times. The J gene is TRBJ1-1, the V gene TRBV6-6; 10 bases map to TRBD1. This CDR3 contains 16 residues. The germline V gene has CDR1 MNHNY and CDR2 SVGAGI (reference sequence). Trimming took 6 bases from V and 1 from J; bases not matched to a gene: 8. The CDR3: CASRNRDRGGNTEAFF. The CDR3 bases are TGTGCCAGCAGAAACCGGGACAGGGGAGGGAACACTGAAGCTTTCTTT.

This rearrangement joins TRBV5-6 to TRBJ2-3, with D perhaps TRBD1 (5 bases). Germline-derived CDR1 and CDR2 are SGHDT and YYEEEE. This CDR3 is built from 14 residues. The V end lost 0 bases, the J end lost 3 bases, and 8 bases lay between the germline ends. In DNA form, the CDR3 reads TGTGCCAGCAGCTTGGCAGGGTCTACAGATACGCAGTATTTT. Encoded protein: CASSLAGSTDTQYF. Drawing the rest from reference TRBV5-6 and TRBJ2-3, the complete variable domain is DAGVTQSPTHLIKTRGQQVTLRCSPKSGHDTVSWYQQALGQGPQFIFQYYEEEERQRGNFPDRFSGHQFPNYSSELNVNALLLGDSALYLCASSLAGSTDTQYFGPGTRLTVL.

The gene calls are TRBV7-2 and TRBJ2-5, with 8 positions matching TRBD2. Gene TRBJ2-7 matches the end of the DNA better, so the J call may be wrong. Germline CDR1 and CDR2: SGHTA and FQGNSA. This CDR3 has 15 residues. CDR3 nucleotide sequence: TGTGCCAGCAGTTGGATAGCGGGGACCTCCTACGAGCAGTACTTC. This gives the protein CASSWIAGTSYEQYF.

The chain uses TRBV19 and TRBJ1-3, with 9 bases lining up with TRBD1. The junction had 6 bases not matched to a gene; V was cut back by 6 bases and J by 0 bases. Germline CDR1 reads LNHDA; CDR2 reads SQIVND (reference sequence). The CDR3 length is 16 residues. CDR3 loop: CASSNRGRSSGNTIYF. Written as DNA, the CDR3 is TGTGCCAGTAGCAACAGGGGGCGCAGCTCTGGAAACACCATATATTTT. Together with reference TRBV19 and TRBJ1-3, the CDR3 gives the full variable domain: DGGITQSPKYLFRKEGQNVTLSCEQNLNHDAMYWYRQDPGQGLRLIYYSQIVNDFQKGDIAEGYSVSREKKESFPLTVTSAQKNPTAFYLCASSNRGRSSGNTIYFGEGSWLTVV.

The CDR3 here is CASGPSTEAFF. The CDR3 DNA follows: TGTGCCAGCGGTCCGAGCACTGAAGCTTTCTTT. This chain uses TRBV6-1 with TRBJ1-1; D unclear. This CDR3 spans 11 amino acids. Trimming pared 8 bases from V and 4 bases from J, leaving 8 bases between. Per germline, CDR1 MNHNS and CDR2 SASEGT.

J is TRBJ2-5 and V is TRBV2, with a weak D call TRBD1 (5 bases). Per the germline V gene, CDR1 is SNHLY and CDR2 is FYNNEI. V shed 8 bases and J shed 2 bases, with 18 bases lying between them. The CDR3 is 15 residues long. CDR3 sequence reads: CASGWGDPIQETQYF. The CDR3 region has the DNA TGTGCCAGCGGGTGGGGCGACCCCATACAAGAGACCCAGTACTTC.

The count of this clone is one. The chain joins TRBV5-6 to TRBJ2-4; a weak D match, TRBD2 (6 bases). V dropped 4 bases and J dropped 7 bases, with 15 bases sitting between them. CDR3 length: 14 amino acids. Germline V gene lookup returns CDR1 SGHDT and CDR2 YYEEEE. CDR3 sequence reads: CASSVPLEGNIQYF. Written as DNA, the CDR3 is TGTGCCAGCAGCGTACCGTTGGAGGGGAACATTCAGTACTTC.

V and J are TRBV7-2 and TRBJ2-4, with a tentative D call TRBD1 (7 bases). V lost 10 bases, J lost 13 bases, and 20 bases lay in between. CDR3 length: 12 residues. Germline V gene sequence: CDR1 SGHTA, CDR2 FQGNSA. The CDR3 sequence: CAKGGLASSQYF. CDR3 nucleotide sequence: TGTGCCAAAGGGGGCCTAGCGTCCTCGCAGTACTTC.

V and J are TRBV7-2 and TRBJ2-1, with unresolved D. The germline V gene encodes CDR1 SGHTA and CDR2 FQGNSA. Trimming took 2 bases from V and 6 from J, leaving 11 bases between them. CDR3 length: 14 residues. The CDR3 loop reads CASSLSSALNEQFF. The CDR3 bases are TGTGCCAGCAGCTTATCCAGCGCCCTCAATGAGCAGTTCTTC.

This clone was picked up a small number of times. The V call is TRBV5-4, the J call TRBJ2-1; the D gene is possibly TRBD2 (6 bases). The CDR3 sequence is 16 residues long. Germline CDR1 and CDR2: SGHNT and YYREEE (reference sequence). V was cut by 0 bases and J by 6 bases, with 16 bases left in between. In nucleotides, the CDR3 is TGTGCCAGCAGCTTGGAACGCGGGGCCTCGGCCAATGAGCAGTTCTTC. It specifies CASSLERGASANEQFF.

The chain recombines TRBV9 with TRBJ1-5, with D uncertain. CDR1 and CDR2 from the germline V gene are SGDLS and YYNGEE. The V and J ends lost 0 bases and 3 bases respectively, with 7 bases between them. The CDR3 consists of 14 residues. The CDR3 bases are TGTGCCAGCAGCGTAGGCGGTCTCAATCAGCCCCAGCATTTT. This translates into CASSVGGLNQPQHF. Full variable domain (outside the CDR3, taken from reference TRBV9 and TRBJ1-5): DSGVTQTPKHLITATGQRVTLRCSPRSGDLSVYWYQQSLDQGLQFLIQYYNGEERAKGNILERFSAQQFPDLHSELNLSSLELGDSALYFCASSVGGLNQPQHFGDGTRLSIL.

CDR3 sequence (DNA): TGTGCCAGCAGCTCGACTAGCGGGGGGGATACGCAGTATTTT. This sequence encodes CASSSTSGGDTQYF. The chain recombines TRBV7-7 with TRBJ2-3, with 13 positions matching TRBD2. The CDR3 has 14 residues. After removal of 4 bases from V and 6 bases from J, the junction contained 1 base not matched to a gene. In germline, CDR1 is SSHAT, CDR2 FNYEAQ (reference sequence). Variable domain in full (rest from reference TRBV7-7 and TRBJ2-3): GAGVSQSPRYKVTKRGQDVTLRCDPISSHATLYWYQQALGQGPEFLTYFNYEAQPDKSGLPSDRFSAERPEGSISTLTIQRTEQRDSAMYRCASSSTSGGDTQYFGPGTRLTVL.

The rearrangement uses TRBV18 and TRBJ2-1; no firm D call. In germline, CDR1 is KGHSH, CDR2 LQKENI. The CDR3 extends over 15 amino acids. Trimming pared 6 bases from V and 3 bases from J, leaving 15 bases between. The CDR3 here is CASSPTRLGYNEQFF. The CDR3 DNA reads TGTGCCAGCTCGCCTACCCGCCTTGGCTACAATGAGCAGTTCTTC. The full variable domain, its missing parts supplied by reference TRBV18 and TRBJ2-1, is NAGVMQNPRHLVRRRGQEARLRCSPMKGHSHVYWYRQLPEEGLKFMVYLQKENIIDESGMPKERFSAEFPKEGPSILRIQQVVRGDSAAYFCASSPTRLGYNEQFFGPGTRLTVL.

This clone has only one observation. The V call is TRBV7-9, the J call TRBJ2-3; D may be TRBD2 (5 bases). Trimming took 5 bases from V and 6 from J, leaving 21 bases between them. This CDR3 has 16 residues. Germline V gene data show CDR1 as SEHNR and CDR2 as FQNEAQ (reference sequence). CDR3 in DNA: TGTGCCAGCAGCACTATAAGAGGCCTAGCATCCGATACGCAGTATTTT. Translated, it gives CASSTIRGLASDTQYF.

The chain has TRBV15 and TRBJ2-3; D might be TRBD1 (5 bases). Trimming removed 4 bases from V and 3 bases from J, with 14 bases in between. The length of the CDR3 is 15 residues. Germline CDR1 and CDR2: LNHNV and YYDKDF (reference sequence). CDR3 DNA: TGTGCCACCAGCATGCAAGGGGTTGATACAGATACGCAGTATTTT. It specifies CATSMQGVDTDTQYF.

The J gene is TRBJ1-1, the V gene TRBV29-1; TRBD1 matches 9 bases. The germline CDR1 and CDR2 sequences are SQVTM and ANQGSEA. The CDR3 runs 14 residues. Trimming took 8 bases from V and 7 from J; bases not matched to a gene: 14. In nucleotides, the CDR3 is TGCAGCACCCTCATCCCACAGGGGGCAGGTGAAGCTTTCTTT. Translating it yields CSTLIPQGAGEAFF. Supplemented by reference TRBV29-1 and TRBJ1-1, the full variable domain reads SAVISQKPSRDICQRGTSLTIQCQVDSQVTMMFWYRQQPGQSLTLIATANQGSEATYESGFVIDKFPISRPNLTFSTLTVSNMSPEDSSIYLCSTLIPQGAGEAFFGQGTRLTVV.